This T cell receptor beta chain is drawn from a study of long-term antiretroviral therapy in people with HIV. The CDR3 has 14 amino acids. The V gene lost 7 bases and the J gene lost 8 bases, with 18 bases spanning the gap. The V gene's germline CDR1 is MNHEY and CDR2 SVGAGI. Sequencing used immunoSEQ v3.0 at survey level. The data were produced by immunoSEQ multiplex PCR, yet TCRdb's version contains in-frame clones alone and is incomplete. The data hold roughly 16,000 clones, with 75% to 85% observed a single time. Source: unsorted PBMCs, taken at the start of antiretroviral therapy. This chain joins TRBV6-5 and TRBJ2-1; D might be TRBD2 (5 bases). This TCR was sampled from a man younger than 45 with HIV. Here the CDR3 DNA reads TGTGCCAGCACCCAAGCGGCTACGGTGGATGAGCAGTTCTTC. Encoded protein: CASTQAATVDEQFF.